Presented here are 14 T cell receptor beta chains from one specimen sequenced in a study of blood T cell repertoires in COVID-19. Method: immunoSEQ multiplex PCR; TCRdb's copy keeps in-frame clones and lacks some. The table shows 150,000 or so clones, with approximately 80% occurring only once. The sequencing sample was made of PBMCs or T cells enriched from blood (not recorded which). The receptors derive from a woman aged 55-75 years who had recovered from COVID-19.

This clone was seen once. The chain links TRBV7-9 to TRBJ1-4; TRBD1 might be the D (6 bases). Deletions cut 3 bases from V and 5 bases from J, with 16 bases between. CDR1 is SEHNR and CDR2 is FQNEAQ in the germline V gene (reference sequence). CDR3 length: 16 residues. CDR3 amino acids: CASSFPSTGMNEKLFF. CDR3 nucleotides: TGTGCCAGCAGCTTCCCTTCTACAGGGATGAATGAAAAACTGTTTTTT.

The genes are TRBV7-3 and TRBJ2-5; 8 bases match TRBD2. V trimming: 2 bases; J trimming: 1 base; junction bases outside the gene matches: 3. Per the germline V gene, CDR1 is SGHTA and CDR2 is FQGTGA. The CDR3 sequence is 15 residues long. DNA for the CDR3: TGTGCCAGCAGCTTAGCTAGCGGGCCCCAAGAGACCCAGTACTTC. Its protein is CASSLASGPQETQYF.

The chain has TRBV6-5 and TRBJ1-2; D unclear. The V end was cut by 6 bases, the J end by 8 bases, with 16 bases between. There are 13 residues in the CDR3. The germline V gene encodes CDR1 MNHEY and CDR2 SVGAGI. The CDR3, as DNA: TGTGCCAGCAGATTCCGGGGTCGGGAAGGCTACACCTTC. Its protein product is CASRFRGREGYTF.

The J gene is TRBJ2-3, the V gene TRBV20-1; no clear D gene. This CDR3 contains 11 residues. CDR1 is DFQATT and CDR2 is SNEGSKA in the germline V gene (reference sequence). V was shortened by 3 bases and J by 5 bases, with 6 bases between the two germline ends. The DNA of the CDR3 is TGCAGTGCTAGTTCCCTAGATACGCAGTATTTT. Its protein product is CSASSLDTQYF.

The rearrangement links TRBV7-2 to TRBJ2-2; D is possibly TRBD2 (7 bases). CDR3 length equals 14 residues. V was pared by 9 bases and J by 4 bases, with 15 bases between. Per the germline V gene, CDR1 is SGHTA and CDR2 is FQGNSA. CDR3 coding DNA: TGTGCCAGGAATGCGGGGGCGGGCACCGGGGAGCTGTTTTTT. Amino acids: CARNAGAGTGELFF.

The J gene is TRBJ2-7, the V gene TRBV6-5, with D tentatively TRBD1 (5 bases). The V end lost 6 bases, the J end lost 3 bases, and 12 bases lay between the germline ends. The CDR3 covers 13 residues. CDR1 is MNHEY, CDR2 SVGAGI, per germline. CDR3 DNA sequence: TGTGCCAGCAGCGCCACCGACAGCTACGAGCAGTACTTC. This codes for CASSATDSYEQYF.

This clone occurred a few times. The chain is built from TRBV6-2 or TRBV6-3 and TRBJ1-5; no clear D. Germline V gene data show CDR1 as MNHEY and CDR2 as SVGEGT. Between the trimmed V and J ends, which lost 2 bases and 3 bases, there was a span of 8 bases. CDR3 length: 14 residues. CDR3 residues: CASSYGGYNQPQHF. The CDR3 nucleotides read TGTGCCAGCAGTTACGGAGGTTACAATCAGCCCCAGCATTTT.

The chain uses TRBV27 and TRBJ1-6, with TRBD1 as a possible D gene (6 bases). The V gene lost 2 bases and the J gene lost 9 bases, with 8 bases spanning the gap. Germline CDR1 reads MNHEY; CDR2 reads SMNVEV (reference sequence). This CDR3 comprises 13 residues. The CDR3 DNA reads as TGTGCCAGCAGTTTACTAGGGGGTTCACCCCTCCACTTT. It codes for CASSLLGGSPLHF.

The chain uses TRBV4-1 and TRBJ1-1, with unresolved D. CDR1 and CDR2 from the germline V gene are MGHRA and YSYEKL. This CDR3 has 14 residues. Trimming shortened V by 0 bases and J by 1 base, and 6 bases separated the two germline ends. In DNA form, the CDR3 reads TGCGCCAGCAGCCAAGAGCCGGGGAACACTGAAGCTTTCTTT. Amino acid sequence: CASSQEPGNTEAFF.

The chain couples TRBV6-6 to TRBJ2-2, with D tentatively TRBD2 (5 bases). V lost 0 bases and J 6 bases, leaving 14 bases between the germline ends. The CDR3 loop spans 16 amino acids. Germline CDR1 reads MNHNY; CDR2 reads SVGAGI (reference sequence). CDR3 in DNA: TGTGCCAGCAGTTACTCCTCGGGGTTGGATTCCGGGGAGCTGTTTTTT. It encodes CASSYSSGLDSGELFF.

The chain has TRBV6-5 and TRBJ2-5; D is uncertain. This CDR3 has 11 residues. The V and J ends lost 6 bases and 5 bases respectively, with 7 bases between them. Germline CDR1 reads MNHEY; CDR2 reads SVGAGI. The CDR3 nucleotides are TGTGCCAGCAGCCTGGGCGAGACCCAGTACTTC. Protein sequence: CASSLGETQYF.

CDR3 amino acids: CASSEIRGFMNTEAFF. In nucleotides, the CDR3 is TGTGCCAGCAGTGAAATTCGAGGGTTCATGAACACTGAAGCTTTCTTT. This sequence joins TRBV2 and TRBJ1-1; D is unresolved. The CDR3 is 16 amino acids. The germline CDR1 and CDR2 sequences are SNHLY and FYNNEI. Trimming removed 2 bases from V and 0 bases from J, with 13 bases in between.

DNA for the CDR3: TGTGCCAGCAGCTTAGAACAAAACACTGAAGCTTTCTTT. This codes for CASSLEQNTEAFF. J is TRBJ1-1 and V is TRBV7-3; D ambiguous. Trimming took off 2 bases at V and 2 bases at J, with 6 bases between the two ends. The CDR3 consists of 13 residues. Germline CDR1 SGHTA, CDR2 FQGTGA.

The chain carries TRBV24-1 and TRBJ2-2; 9 nucleotides match TRBD2. CDR3 length: 18 residues. The V gene's germline CDR1 is KGHDR and CDR2 SFDVKD. The V gene end was trimmed by 5 bases and the J gene end by 4 bases; junction bases not matched to a gene: 13. DNA of the CDR3: TGTGCCACCAGTGTCCCCCGGACAGCGGGGGGTTCCACCGGGGAGCTGTTTTTT. This sequence encodes CATSVPRTAGGSTGELFF.